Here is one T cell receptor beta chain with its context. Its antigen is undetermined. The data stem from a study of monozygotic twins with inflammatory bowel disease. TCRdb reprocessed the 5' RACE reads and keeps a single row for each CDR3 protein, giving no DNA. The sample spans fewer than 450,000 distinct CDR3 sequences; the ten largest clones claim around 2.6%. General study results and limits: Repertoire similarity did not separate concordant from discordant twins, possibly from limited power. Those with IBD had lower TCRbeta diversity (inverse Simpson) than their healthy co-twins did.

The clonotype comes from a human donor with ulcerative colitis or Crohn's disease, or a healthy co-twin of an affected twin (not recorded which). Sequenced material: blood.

The CDR3 sequence is CASSRMTGAVYEQYF. The V and J genes are TRBV18 and TRBJ2-7; checking the TCRdb D call of TRBD1 is not possible without DNA. Germline CDR1 KGHSH, CDR2 LQKENI. This CDR3 contains 15 residues.